This record concerns one T cell receptor beta chain sequence. Repertoires were generated with immunoSEQ multiplex PCR, while TCRdb's copy carries only in-frame clones and drops some. This table holds 60,000 to 75,000 clones, about 94% found once. CDR1 is LNHNV and CDR2 is YYDKDF in the germline V gene (reference sequence). Trimming removed 6 bases from V and 8 bases from J; junction bases left unmatched: 11. The CDR3 contains 17 residues. Sequencing used PBMCs. This sequence originates from a middle-aged man with rheumatoid arthritis. This chain uses TRBV15 with TRBJ2-1, with 15 bases fitting TRBD2. DNA of the CDR3: TGTGCCACCAGTACTTATAACGGGACTAGCGGGAGGTATGAGCAGTTCTTC. Translated, it gives CATSTYNGTSGRYEQFF.